This TCR beta chain appears in the sequencing data of a study of blood T cell repertoires in COVID-19. The CDR3 spans 10 residues. CDR1 is DFQATT and CDR2 is SNEGSKA in the germline V gene (reference sequence). V lost 6 bases, J lost 13 bases, and 9 bases stayed unmatched. Study processing details: Reference gene primer amplification gave nucleated cell count estimates. Some clones are missing from TCRdb's copy, which holds only in-frame ones; the method was immunoSEQ multiplex PCR. That table gives V, J and clone size, and the DNA gave D and trimming. The sample includes some 73,000 clones, approximately 77% of them seen just once. Followed longitudinally, the Seattle patients had been enrolled during active infection.

The receptor was isolated from a man aged 70 or older with COVID-19, enrolled during active disease. The sample comprised peripheral blood. The V call is TRBV20-1, the J call TRBJ2-7; 7 nucleotides line up with TRBD1. CDR3 coding DNA: TGCAGTGCAGACTACAGGGGACGCTACTTC. Its protein is CSADYRGRYF.